This record covers a single T cell receptor (beta chain). This specimen belongs to a study of blood T cell repertoires in COVID-19. Clones were sequenced by immunoSEQ multiplex PCR, and TCRdb holds only the in-frame ones, with some missing. The sample yields about 320,000 clones, over 90% seen once. V lost 5 bases and J lost 5; bases outside the gene matches: 8. In germline, CDR1 is MGHRA, CDR2 YSYEKL. The CDR3 loop spans 15 amino acids. The source material was PBMCs or T cells enriched from blood (not recorded which). The receptor's source is a woman in her twenties or thirties who had been exposed to COVID-19. This chain uses TRBV4-1 with TRBJ2-7, with TRBD1 matching 11 bases. The CDR3 sequence: CASSSPGTGGNEQYF. The DNA of the CDR3 is TGCGCCAGCAGCTCGCCCGGGACAGGGGGAAACGAGCAGTACTTC.